This TCR beta chain was sequenced in a study of T cells after yellow fever vaccination. Study at large: Fractions containing few cells were prepared with SMART-Seq v4 Ultra Low Input.

Findings and caveats of the study: Peaking on day 5 versus 15, the secondary response was faster but weaker. Primary-vaccination clones mostly resurfaced post-booster (roughly 97% CD4, just under 90% CD8).

Losses at the gene ends were 7 bases for V and 6 bases for J; bases not matched to a gene: 9. The CDR3 totals 14 residues. Germline values: CDR1 SEHNR, CDR2 FQNEAQ (reference sequence). Many counts were recorded for this clonotype. Its antigen is undetermined. The TCR cDNA carried a universal primer site and UMIs from 5'RACE template switching. MiXCR, run by TCRdb on the 5' RACE reads, gives a single entry per CDR3 protein. The table lists 68,000 or so distinct CDR3 sequences, around 7% of them singletons, with 35% to 40% in the top ten. The specimen was CD8+ T cells sorted from PBMCs, collected about 41 days after the first yellow fever vaccination. The chain employs TRBV7-9 and TRBJ2-3, with 8 bases identical to TRBD1. The TCR was taken from a man aged 18 to 30 who received the YFV17D yellow fever vaccine. The CDR3 here is CASTSGQAPDTQYF. DNA for the CDR3: TGTGCCAGCACGTCGGGACAGGCCCCCGATACGCAGTATTTT.